The TCR beta chain under discussion was sequenced for a study of molecular identifiers for immune sequencing clone quantification. Sorting selected naive CD8 T cells with a CD8+CD4-CCR7+CD45RA+ phenotype. This CDR3 region has 14 residues. Trimming took 5 bases from V and 7 from J; bases not matched to a gene: 5. Looked up from germline, CDR1 is MNHEY and CDR2 is SVGEGT. This clonotype was observed many times. TCRdb independently ran MiXCR on the PCR reads; one entry per CDR3 protein. The sample has tens of thousands of distinct CDR3 sequences; roughly 18% are singletons. Sample: naive CD8+ T cells from blood, with Jurkat cell RNA spiked in. Subset specified: FACS-sorted CD8+CD4-CCR7+CD45RA+ naive T cells. This chain connects TRBV6-2 or TRBV6-3 to TRBJ2-7; 13 nucleotides agree with TRBD2. The clonotype was recovered from a human donor in good health. Some libraries in this study had Jurkat cell RNA spiked in. CDR3 region: CASSTWTSGREQYF. CDR3 DNA sequence: TGTGCCAGCAGTACCTGGACTAGCGGGAGAGAGCAGTACTTC.